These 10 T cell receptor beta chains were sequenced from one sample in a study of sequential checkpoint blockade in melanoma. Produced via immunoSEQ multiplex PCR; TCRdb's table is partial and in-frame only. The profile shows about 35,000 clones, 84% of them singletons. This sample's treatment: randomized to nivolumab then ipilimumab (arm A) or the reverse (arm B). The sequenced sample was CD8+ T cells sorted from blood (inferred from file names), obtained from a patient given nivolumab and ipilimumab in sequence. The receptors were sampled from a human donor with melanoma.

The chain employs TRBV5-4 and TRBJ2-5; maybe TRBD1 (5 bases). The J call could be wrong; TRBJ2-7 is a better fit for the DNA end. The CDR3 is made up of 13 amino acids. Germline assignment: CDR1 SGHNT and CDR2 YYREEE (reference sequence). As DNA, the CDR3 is TGTGCCAGCAGGGAGCAGGGCTCATACGAGCAGTACTTC. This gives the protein CASREQGSYEQYF.

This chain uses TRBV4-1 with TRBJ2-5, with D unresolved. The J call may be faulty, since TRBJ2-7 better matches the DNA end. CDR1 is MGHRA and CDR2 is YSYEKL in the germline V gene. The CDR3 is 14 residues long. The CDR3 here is CASSPTGLYGEQYF. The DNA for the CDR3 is TGCGCCAGCAGCCCCACGGGTCTTTACGGCGAGCAGTACTTC.

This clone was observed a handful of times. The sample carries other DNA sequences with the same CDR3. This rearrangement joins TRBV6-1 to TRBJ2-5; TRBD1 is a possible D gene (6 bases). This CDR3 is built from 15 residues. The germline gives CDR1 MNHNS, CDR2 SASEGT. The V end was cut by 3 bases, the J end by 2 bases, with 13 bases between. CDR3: CASSEALGTQETQYF. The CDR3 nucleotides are TGTGCCAGCAGTGAGGCGCTCGGGACACAAGAGACCCAGTACTTC.

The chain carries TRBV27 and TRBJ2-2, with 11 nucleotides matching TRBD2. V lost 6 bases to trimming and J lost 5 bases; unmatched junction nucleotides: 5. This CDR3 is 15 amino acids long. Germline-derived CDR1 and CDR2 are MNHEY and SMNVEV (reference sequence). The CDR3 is CASRIAGGPTGELFF. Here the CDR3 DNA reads TGTGCCAGCAGAATAGCGGGGGGGCCAACCGGGGAGCTGTTTTTT.

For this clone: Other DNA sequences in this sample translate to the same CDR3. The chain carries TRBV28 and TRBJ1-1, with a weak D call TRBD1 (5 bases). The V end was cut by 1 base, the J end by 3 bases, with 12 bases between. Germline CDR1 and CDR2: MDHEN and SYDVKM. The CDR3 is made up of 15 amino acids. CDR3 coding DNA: TGTGCCAGCAGTTTATTTGCGGTCAGGGACACTGAAGCTTTCTTT. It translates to CASSLFAVRDTEAFF.

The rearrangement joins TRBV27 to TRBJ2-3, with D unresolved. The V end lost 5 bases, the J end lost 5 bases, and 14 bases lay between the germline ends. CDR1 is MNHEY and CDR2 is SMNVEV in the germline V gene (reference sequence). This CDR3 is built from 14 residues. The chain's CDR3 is CASSLAIGGDTQYF. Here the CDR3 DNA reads TGTGCCAGCAGTCTGGCGATCGGCGGAGATACGCAGTATTTT.

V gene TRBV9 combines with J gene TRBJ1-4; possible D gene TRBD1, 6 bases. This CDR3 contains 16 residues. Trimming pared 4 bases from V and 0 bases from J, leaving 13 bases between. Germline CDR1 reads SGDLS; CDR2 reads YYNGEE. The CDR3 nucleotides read TGTGCCAGCAGCCCAGGGGAGACAACAACTAATGAAAAACTGTTTTTT. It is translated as CASSPGETTTNEKLFF.

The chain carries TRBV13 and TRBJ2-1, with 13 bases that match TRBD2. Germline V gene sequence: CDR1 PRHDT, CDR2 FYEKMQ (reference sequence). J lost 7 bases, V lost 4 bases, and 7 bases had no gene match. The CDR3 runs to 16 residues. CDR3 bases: TGTGCCAGCAGCTACGGGACTAGCGGGGAGGGGAATGAGCAGTTCTTC. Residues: CASSYGTSGEGNEQFF.

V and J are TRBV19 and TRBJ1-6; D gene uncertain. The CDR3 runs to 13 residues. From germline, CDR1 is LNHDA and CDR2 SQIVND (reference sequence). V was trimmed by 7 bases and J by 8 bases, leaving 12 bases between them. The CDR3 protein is CASNYAIDSPLHF. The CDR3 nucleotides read TGTGCCAGTAATTATGCTATCGATTCACCCCTCCACTTT.

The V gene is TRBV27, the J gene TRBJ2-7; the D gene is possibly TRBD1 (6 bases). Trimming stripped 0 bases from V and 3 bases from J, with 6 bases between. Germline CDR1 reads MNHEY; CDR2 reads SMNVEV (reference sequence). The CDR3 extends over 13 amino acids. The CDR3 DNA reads TGTGCCAGCAGTTTATCGACAGGCTACGAGCAGTACTTC. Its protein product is CASSLSTGYEQYF.